This T cell receptor (beta chain) was documented in a study of blood T cell repertoires in COVID-19. Across the study: Sample material is recorded as cDNA or gDNA derived from T cells, B-cell-depleted T cells, or PBMCs.

CDR1 and CDR2 (germline): SGDLS, YYNGEE. This CDR3 is 15 amino acids long. V was shortened by 0 bases and J by 0 bases, with 9 bases between the two germline ends. In the authors' methods: Using reference gene primer amplification, nucleated cell counts were estimated. TCRdb keeps only in-frame clones here, not all; method: immunoSEQ multiplex PCR. D and trimming were read from the DNA, whereas the V and J calls and clone size are those reported in that table. Of about 40,000 clones in the sample, around 90% were seen once. The rearrangement joins TRBV9 to TRBJ2-5; D gene uncertain. Material for sequencing was peripheral blood. This clonotype was sampled from a man aged 60 to 75 with acute or convalescent COVID-19. CDR3 nucleotide sequence: TGTGCCAGCAGCGTAGGTAGAGATTACCAAGAGACCCAGTACTTC. Residues: CASSVGRDYQETQYF.